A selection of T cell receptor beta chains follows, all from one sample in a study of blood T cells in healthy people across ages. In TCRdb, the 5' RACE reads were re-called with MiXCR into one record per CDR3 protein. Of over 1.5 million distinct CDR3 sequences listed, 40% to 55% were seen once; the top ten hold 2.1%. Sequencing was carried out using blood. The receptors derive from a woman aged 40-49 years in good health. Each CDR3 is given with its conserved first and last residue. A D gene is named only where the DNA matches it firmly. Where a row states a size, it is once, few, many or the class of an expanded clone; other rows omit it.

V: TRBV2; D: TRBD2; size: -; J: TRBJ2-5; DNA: TGTGCCGTCCCTCAGGGACAGACTAGCGGGGGGACAGAGACCCAGTACTTC; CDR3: CAVPQGQTSGGTETQYF
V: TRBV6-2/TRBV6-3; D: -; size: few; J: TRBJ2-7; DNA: TGTGCCAGCAGCTCCTTAGGGGGGGCCAGCTCCTACGAGCAGTACTTC; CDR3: CASSSLGGASSYEQYF
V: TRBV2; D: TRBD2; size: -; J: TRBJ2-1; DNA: TGTGCCAGCAGCCCATACCGACTAGCGGGGGAACACAATGAGCAGTTCTTC; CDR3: CASSPYRLAGEHNEQFF
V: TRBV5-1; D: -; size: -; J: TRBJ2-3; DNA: TGCGCCAGCAGCTCCCAGGGAACATCGGGCACAGATACGCAGTATTTT; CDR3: CASSSQGTSGTDTQYF
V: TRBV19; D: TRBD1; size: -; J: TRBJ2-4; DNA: TGTGCCAGTAGTATGGGACAGCACCGAGACATTCAGTACTTC; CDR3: CASSMGQHRDIQYF
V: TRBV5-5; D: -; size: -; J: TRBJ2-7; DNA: TGTGCCAGCAGCGGGCCCTCCCTTGGCTCCTACGAGCAGTACTTC; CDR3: CASSGPSLGSYEQYF
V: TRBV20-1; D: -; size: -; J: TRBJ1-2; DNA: TGCAGTGCTAGGAGCCGGGAGGCCCCCAACTATGGCTACACCTTC; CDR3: CSARSREAPNYGYTF
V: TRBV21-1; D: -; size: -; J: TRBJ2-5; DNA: TGTGCCAGCAGCAAAAGCAGTTCCAGGCCCGGTCTCACCGGTCGCCTAGAGACCCAGTACTTC; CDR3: CASSKSSSRPGLTGRLETQYF
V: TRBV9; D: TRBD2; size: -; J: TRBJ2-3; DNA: TGTGCCAGCAGCATCTGGGACGGGGGGGCCCAGGCAGATACGCAGTATTTT; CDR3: CASSIWDGGAQADTQYF
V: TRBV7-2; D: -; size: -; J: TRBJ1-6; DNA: TGTGCCAGCAGCTTACCCCTGAGGGGGGTTAATAATTCACCCCTCCACTTT; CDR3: CASSLPLRGVNNSPLHF
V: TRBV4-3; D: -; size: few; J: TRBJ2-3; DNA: TGCGCCAGCAGCCAAGATCCGGTTGGCAGCACAGATACGCAGTATTTT; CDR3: CASSQDPVGSTDTQYF
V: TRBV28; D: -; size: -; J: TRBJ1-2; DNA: TGTGCCAGCAGTTTACCCTCGGACGGCCATGGCTACACCTTC; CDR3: CASSLPSDGHGYTF
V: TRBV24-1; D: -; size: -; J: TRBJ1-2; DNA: TGTGCCACCCTTATTGCGGCGGGCTACACCTTC; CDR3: CATLIAAGYTF
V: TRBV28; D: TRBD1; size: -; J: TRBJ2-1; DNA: TGTGCCAGCAGTTTATTCCGGGACAGTTACAATGAGCAGTTCTTC; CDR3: CASSLFRDSYNEQFF
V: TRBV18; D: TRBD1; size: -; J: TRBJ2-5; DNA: TGTGCCCGCTCACCAGGGACAGGGGGAAGTGAGACCCAGTACTTC; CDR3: CARSPGTGGSETQYF
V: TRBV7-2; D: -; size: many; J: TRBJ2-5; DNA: TGTGCCAGCAGCTTAGGACTTGGGAGGTTTGAGACCCAGTACTTC; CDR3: CASSLGLGRFETQYF
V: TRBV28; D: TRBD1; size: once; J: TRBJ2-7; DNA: TGTGCCAGCAGAAGACAGGGGTACTACGAGCAGTACTTC; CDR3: CASRRQGYYEQYF
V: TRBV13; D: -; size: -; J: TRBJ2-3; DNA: TGTGCCAGCAGCTTAAATACAGAAGATACGCAGTATTTT; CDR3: CASSLNTEDTQYF
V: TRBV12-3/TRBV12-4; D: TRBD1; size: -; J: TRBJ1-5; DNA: TGTGCCAGCAGGCGACAGGGGTCAGAACAGCCCCAGCATTTT; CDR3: CASRRQGSEQPQHF